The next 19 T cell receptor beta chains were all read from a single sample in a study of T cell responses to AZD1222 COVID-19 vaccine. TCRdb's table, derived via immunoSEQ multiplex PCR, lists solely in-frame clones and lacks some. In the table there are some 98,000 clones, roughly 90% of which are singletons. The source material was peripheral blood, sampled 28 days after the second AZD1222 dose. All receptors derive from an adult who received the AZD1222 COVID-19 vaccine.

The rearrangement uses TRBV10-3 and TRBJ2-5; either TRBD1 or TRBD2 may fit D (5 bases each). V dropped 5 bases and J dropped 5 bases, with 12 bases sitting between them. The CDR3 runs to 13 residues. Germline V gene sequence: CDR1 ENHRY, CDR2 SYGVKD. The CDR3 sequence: CAISRDLGETQYF. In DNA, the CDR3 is TGTGCCATCAGTCGGGACCTGGGGGAGACCCAGTACTTC.

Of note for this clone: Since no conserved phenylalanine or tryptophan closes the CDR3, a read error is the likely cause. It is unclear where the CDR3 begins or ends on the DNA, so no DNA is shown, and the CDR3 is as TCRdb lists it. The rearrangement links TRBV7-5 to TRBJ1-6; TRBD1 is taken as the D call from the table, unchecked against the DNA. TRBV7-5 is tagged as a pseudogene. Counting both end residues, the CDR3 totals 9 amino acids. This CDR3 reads CARSLERGV.

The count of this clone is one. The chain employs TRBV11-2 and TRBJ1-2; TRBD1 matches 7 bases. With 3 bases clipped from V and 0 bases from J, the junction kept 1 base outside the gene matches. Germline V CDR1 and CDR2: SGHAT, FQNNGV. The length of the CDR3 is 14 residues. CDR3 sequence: CASSFTGANYGYTF. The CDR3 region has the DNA TGTGCCAGCAGCTTCACAGGGGCTAACTATGGCTACACCTTC.

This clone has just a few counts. Here the CDR3 reads CASSPSVPINTEAFF. The CDR3, as DNA: TGTGCCAGCTCACCCTCCGTCCCGATTAACACTGAAGCTTTCTTT. This chain connects TRBV18 to TRBJ1-1; no firm D call. There are 15 residues in the CDR3. The V gene's germline CDR1 is KGHSH and CDR2 LQKENI. V was shortened by 3 bases and J by 2 bases, with 13 bases between the two germline ends.

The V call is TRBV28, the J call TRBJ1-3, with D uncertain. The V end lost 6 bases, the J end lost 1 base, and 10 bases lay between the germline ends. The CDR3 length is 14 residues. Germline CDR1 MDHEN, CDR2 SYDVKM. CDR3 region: CASRLLGSGNTIYF. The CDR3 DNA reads TGTGCCAGCAGACTTTTGGGGTCTGGAAACACCATATATTTT.

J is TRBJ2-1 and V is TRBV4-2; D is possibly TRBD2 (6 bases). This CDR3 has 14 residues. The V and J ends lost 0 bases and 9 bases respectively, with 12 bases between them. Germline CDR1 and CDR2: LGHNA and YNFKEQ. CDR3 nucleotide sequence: TGTGCCAGCAGCCAAGACGGAGGGCCGGGTGAGCAGTTCTTC. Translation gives CASSQDGGPGEQFF.

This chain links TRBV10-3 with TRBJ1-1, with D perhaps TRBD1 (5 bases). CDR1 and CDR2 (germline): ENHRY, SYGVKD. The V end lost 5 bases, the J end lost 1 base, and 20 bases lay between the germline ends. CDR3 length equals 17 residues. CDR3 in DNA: TGTGCCATCAGTACTACTGGACGGGGCGGGAGGAACACTGAAGCTTTCTTT. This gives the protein CAISTTGRGGRNTEAFF.

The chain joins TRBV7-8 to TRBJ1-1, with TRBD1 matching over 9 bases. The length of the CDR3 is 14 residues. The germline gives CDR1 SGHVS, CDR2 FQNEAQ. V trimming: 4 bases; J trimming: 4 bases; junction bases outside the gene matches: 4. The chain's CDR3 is CASSWGQGGTEAFF. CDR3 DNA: TGTGCCAGCAGCTGGGGACAGGGTGGCACTGAAGCTTTCTTT. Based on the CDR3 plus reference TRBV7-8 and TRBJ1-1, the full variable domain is GAGVSQSPRYKVAKRGQDVALRCDPISGHVSLFWYQQALGQGPEFLTYFQNEAQLDKSGLPSDRFFAERPEGSVSTLKIQRTQQEDSAVYLCASSWGQGGTEAFFGQGTRLTVV.

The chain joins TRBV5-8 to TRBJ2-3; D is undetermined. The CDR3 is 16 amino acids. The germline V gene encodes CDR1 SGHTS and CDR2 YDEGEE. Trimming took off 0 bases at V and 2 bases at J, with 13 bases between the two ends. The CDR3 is CASSLVSPEATDTQYF. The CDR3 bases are TGTGCCAGCAGCTTGGTTAGCCCAGAAGCCACAGATACGCAGTATTTT. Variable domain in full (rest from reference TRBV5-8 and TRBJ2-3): EAGVTQSPTHLIKTRGQQATLRCSPISGHTSVYWYQQALGLGLQFLLWYDEGEERNRGNFPPRFSGRQFPNYSSELNVNALELEDSALYLCASSLVSPEATDTQYFGPGTRLTVL.

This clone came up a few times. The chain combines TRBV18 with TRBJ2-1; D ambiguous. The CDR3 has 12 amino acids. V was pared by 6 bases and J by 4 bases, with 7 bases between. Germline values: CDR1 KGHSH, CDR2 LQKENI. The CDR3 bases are TGTGCCAGCTCCCCTCCATACAATGAGCAGTTCTTC. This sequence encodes CASSPPYNEQFF.

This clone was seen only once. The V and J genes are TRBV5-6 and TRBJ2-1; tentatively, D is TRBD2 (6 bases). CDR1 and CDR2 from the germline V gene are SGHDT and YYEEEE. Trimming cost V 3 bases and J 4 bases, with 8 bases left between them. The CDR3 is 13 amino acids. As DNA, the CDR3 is TGTGCCAGCAGCTCGGGACTTTACAATGAGCAGTTCTTC. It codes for CASSSGLYNEQFF.

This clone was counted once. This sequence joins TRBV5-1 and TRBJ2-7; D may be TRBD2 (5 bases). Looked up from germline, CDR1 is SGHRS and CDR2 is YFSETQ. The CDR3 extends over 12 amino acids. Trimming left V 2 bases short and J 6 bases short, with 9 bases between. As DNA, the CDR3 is TGCGCCAGCAGCTTCTATCGGGGCGAGCAGTACTTC. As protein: CASSFYRGEQYF.

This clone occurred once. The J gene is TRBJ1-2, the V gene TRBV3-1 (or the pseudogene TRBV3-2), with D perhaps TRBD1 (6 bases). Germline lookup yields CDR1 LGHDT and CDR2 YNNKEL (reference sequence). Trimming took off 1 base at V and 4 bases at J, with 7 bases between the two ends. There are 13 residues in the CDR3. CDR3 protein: CASSQGGAYGYTF. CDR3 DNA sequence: TGTGCCAGCAGCCAAGGGGGGGCCTATGGCTACACCTTC.

The CDR3 coding sequence is TGTGCCAGCAGAGTGGACCGGTACACCGGGGAGCTGTTTTTT. It yields the protein CASRVDRYTGELFF. The chain is built from TRBV2 and TRBJ2-2; D remains unclear. Trimming shortened V by 6 bases and J by 3 bases, and 11 bases separated the two germline ends. Germline CDR1 reads SNHLY; CDR2 reads FYNNEI. CDR3 length equals 14 residues.

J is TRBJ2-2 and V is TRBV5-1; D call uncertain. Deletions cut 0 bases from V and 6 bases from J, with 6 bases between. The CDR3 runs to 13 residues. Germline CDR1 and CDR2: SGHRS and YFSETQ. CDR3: CASSLEQSGELFF. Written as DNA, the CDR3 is TGCGCCAGCAGCTTGGAACAGTCCGGGGAGCTGTTTTTT.

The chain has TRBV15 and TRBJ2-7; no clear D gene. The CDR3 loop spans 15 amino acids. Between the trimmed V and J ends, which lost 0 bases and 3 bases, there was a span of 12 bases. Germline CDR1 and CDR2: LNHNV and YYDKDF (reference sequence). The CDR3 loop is CATSRDPTYSYEQYF. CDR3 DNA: TGTGCCACCAGCAGAGATCCAACCTACAGCTACGAGCAGTACTTC. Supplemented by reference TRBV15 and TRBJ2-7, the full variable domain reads DAMVIQNPRYQVTQFGKPVTLSCSQTLNHNVMYWYQQKSSQAPKLLFHYYDKDFNNEADTPDNFQSRRPNTSFCFLDIRSPGLGDTAMYLCATSRDPTYSYEQYFGPGTRLTVT.

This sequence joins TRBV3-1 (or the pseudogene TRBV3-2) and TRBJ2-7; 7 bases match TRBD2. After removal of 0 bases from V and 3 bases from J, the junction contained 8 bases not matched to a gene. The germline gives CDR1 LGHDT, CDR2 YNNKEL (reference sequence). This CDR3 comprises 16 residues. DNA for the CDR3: TGTGCCAGCAGCCAAGATAGGGCTAGCGGCTACTACGAGCAGTACTTC. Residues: CASSQDRASGYYEQYF.

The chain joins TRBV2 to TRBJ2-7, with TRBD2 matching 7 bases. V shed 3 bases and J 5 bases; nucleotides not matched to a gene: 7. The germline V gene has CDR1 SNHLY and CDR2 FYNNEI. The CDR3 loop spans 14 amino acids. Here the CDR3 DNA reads TGTGCCAGCAGTGATCTACTAGCGTACGACGAGCAGTACTTC. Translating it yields CASSDLLAYDEQYF. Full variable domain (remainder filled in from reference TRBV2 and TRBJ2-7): EPEVTQTPSHQVTQMGQEVILRCVPISNHLYFYWYRQILGQKVEFLVSFYNNEISEKSEIFDDQFSVERPDGSNFTLKIRSTKLEDSAMYFCASSDLLAYDEQYFGPGTRLTVT.

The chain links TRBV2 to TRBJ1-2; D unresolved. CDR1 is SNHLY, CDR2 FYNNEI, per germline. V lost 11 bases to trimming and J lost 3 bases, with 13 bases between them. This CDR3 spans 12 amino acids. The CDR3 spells CALTGLDYGYTF. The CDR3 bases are TGTGCCCTCACGGGGTTGGACTATGGCTACACCTTC.